This T cell receptor (beta chain) was profiled in a study of neurological immune-mediated disorders. The cDNA came from 5'RACE with 10-nucleotide random UMIs. In each sequencing run, over 180 million TCR-beta sequences were generated from 15-18 subjects. In TCRdb, the 5' RACE reads were re-called with MiXCR into one record per CDR3 protein. The sample lists some 24,000 distinct CDR3 sequences; around 15% were seen once. Per the germline V gene, CDR1 is DFQATT and CDR2 is SNEGSKA (reference sequence). The CDR3 sequence is 18 residues long. J gave up 4 bases and V 1 base, and 13 bases lay outside the gene matches. Many counts were recorded for this clonotype.

The TCR sequence derives from a middle-aged woman with HTLV-1-associated myelopathy (HAM/TSP). Material for sequencing was PBMCs. The chain combines TRBV20-1 with TRBJ1-1, with 12 bases aligning to TRBD1. The CDR3 nucleotides are TGCAGTGCTAGAGGTTCCGGGACAGGGGGCGCGCTTAGCACTGAAGCTTTCTTT. This sequence encodes CSARGSGTGGALSTEAFF.